Following are 26 T cell receptor beta chains from one sample sequenced in a study of T-cell memory formation after mild COVID-19. TCRdb used MiXCR to reprocess the 5' RACE reads, holding one entry per CDR3 protein. This sample has about 290,000 distinct CDR3 sequences; approximately 16% occur once, and the top ten carry over 20%. The sample was PBMCs or a T cell subset sorted from them (not recorded which). These TCRs come from a man aged 18 to 30 who had mild COVID-19 (a few samples of this study predate the infection). Cell type and time point are not known.

The V and J genes are TRBV7-2 and TRBJ1-3, with TRBD1 identical over 8 bases. Germline V gives CDR1 SGHTA, CDR2 FQGNSA. The CDR3 extends over 16 amino acids. Trimming cost V 2 bases and J 3 bases; bases outside gene matches: 6. This CDR3 is CASSLSQGAYGNTIYF. The CDR3 DNA is TGTGCCAGCAGCTTATCGCAGGGGGCGTATGGAAACACCATATATTTT.

This chain joins TRBV27 and TRBJ1-1; D uncertain. Between the trimmed V and J ends, which lost 8 bases and 2 bases, there was a span of 9 bases. CDR1 MNHEY and CDR2 SMNVEV come from the germline V gene (reference sequence). The CDR3 sequence is 12 residues long. CDR3 sequence: CASLAGNTEAFF. DNA for the CDR3: TGTGCCAGCCTCGCCGGAAACACTGAAGCTTTCTTT.

This sequence joins TRBV7-9 and TRBJ1-1; unclear D gene. Looked up from germline, CDR1 is SEHNR and CDR2 is FQNEAQ (reference sequence). V dropped 3 bases and J dropped 5 bases, with 13 bases sitting between them. This CDR3 spans 14 amino acids. As DNA, the CDR3 is TGTGCCAGCAGCTTTAGTCTAACTGAGACTGAAGCTTTCTTT. Encoded protein: CASSFSLTETEAFF.

This clonotype appeared a few times. The chain has TRBV20-1 and TRBJ1-1; D perhaps matches TRBD1 (5 bases). V lost 0 bases and J 2 bases, leaving 7 bases between the germline ends. The germline V gene has CDR1 DFQATT and CDR2 SNEGSKA (reference sequence). The CDR3 totals 13 residues. The CDR3 DNA reads TGCAGTGCTAGAGAGGGGCCTAACACTGAAGCTTTCTTT. Amino acid sequence: CSAREGPNTEAFF.

The V gene is TRBV3-1, the J gene TRBJ2-7; D is undetermined. CDR1 and CDR2 (germline): LGHDT, YNNKEL (reference sequence). Trimming shortened V by 0 bases and J by 2 bases, and 11 bases separated the two germline ends. CDR3 size: 15 residues. CDR3 nucleotide sequence: TGTGCCAGCAGCCAAGACAGGAGTCCCACCTACGAGCAGTACTTC. Translated, it gives CASSQDRSPTYEQYF.

This clonotype was recorded a few times. The chain joins TRBV4-3 to TRBJ2-3, with 13 positions matching TRBD2. The CDR3 totals 19 residues. Germline loops: CDR1 LGHNA, CDR2 YSLEER. The V and J ends lost 4 bases and 0 bases, in that order; junction bases with no gene match: 10. The CDR3 loop reads CASSPTPTSGGRSTDTQYF. The CDR3 coding sequence is TGCGCCAGCAGCCCAACGCCGACTAGCGGGGGGCGTAGCACAGATACGCAGTATTTT.

This clonotype was detected a few times. The chain combines TRBV7-2 with TRBJ1-1, with a possible D match to TRBD1 (6 bases). This CDR3 comprises 14 residues. From germline, CDR1 is SGHTA and CDR2 FQGNSA. Trimming removed 5 bases from V and 1 base from J, with 11 bases in between. The CDR3 bases are TGTGCCAGCAGCCCACAGGGACGGAACACTGAAGCTTTCTTT. Translated: CASSPQGRNTEAFF.

This clonotype showed up many times. The chain couples TRBV20-1 to TRBJ2-1; D not certain. The length of the CDR3 is 13 residues. The germline gives CDR1 DFQATT, CDR2 SNEGSKA (reference sequence). V lost 1 base to trimming and J lost 9 bases, with 13 bases between them. CDR3 amino acids: CSARAPNVAEQFF. The CDR3 nucleotides are TGCAGTGCTAGAGCTCCCAATGTGGCTGAGCAGTTCTTC.

This clonotype showed up many times. The chain carries TRBV18 and TRBJ2-5; 10 positions match TRBD1. V shed 3 bases and J 4 bases; nucleotides not matched to a gene: 2. This CDR3 contains 14 residues. CDR1 and CDR2 (germline): KGHSH, LQKENI. This CDR3 reads CASSPGQGPETQYF. In DNA form, the CDR3 reads TGTGCCAGCTCACCGGGACAGGGGCCAGAGACCCAGTACTTC.

The chain carries TRBV7-6 and TRBJ2-2, with TRBD2 matching 9 bases. Trimming removed 1 base from V and 0 bases from J; junction bases left unmatched: 3. The germline CDR1 and CDR2 sequences are SGHVS and FNYEAQ. The CDR3 runs to 17 residues. In nucleotides, the CDR3 is TGTGCCAGCAGCTTAGAAGCGGGGGGAACGAACACCGGGGAGCTGTTTTTT. Translating it yields CASSLEAGGTNTGELFF.

This clonotype turned up a few times. J is TRBJ1-5 and V is TRBV4-1, with D uncertain. CDR3 length: 15 amino acids. V was pared by 6 bases and J by 1 base, with 13 bases between. Germline assignment: CDR1 MGHRA and CDR2 YSYEKL. This CDR3 is CASSPTFPSNQPQHF. CDR3 sequence (DNA): TGCGCCAGCAGTCCGACATTCCCAAGCAATCAGCCCCAGCATTTT.

The V call is TRBV20-1, the J call TRBJ1-6; D not certain. Per germline, CDR1 DFQATT and CDR2 SNEGSKA (reference sequence). The CDR3 has 17 residues. V dropped 3 bases and J dropped 0 bases, with 15 bases sitting between them. CDR3 DNA: TGCAGTGCTAGCCGCCAGGACGGCAGCTCCTATAATTCACCCCTCCACTTT. Its protein is CSASRQDGSSYNSPLHF.

The chain uses TRBV27 and TRBJ1-5; D is unclear. V was trimmed by 5 bases and J by 0 bases, leaving 14 bases between them. CDR3 length: 16 amino acids. Germline CDR1 reads MNHEY; CDR2 reads SMNVEV (reference sequence). The CDR3 sequence: CASSPGYGNSNQPQHF. For the CDR3, the DNA is TGTGCCAGCAGTCCCGGTTACGGCAATAGCAATCAGCCCCAGCATTTT.

This sequence joins TRBV4-3 and TRBJ2-2; D ambiguous. Germline V gene data show CDR1 as LGHNA and CDR2 as YSLEER. CDR3 size: 15 residues. V was clipped by 0 bases and J by 4 bases, with 9 bases between them. CDR3 sequence (DNA): TGCGCCAGCAGCCAAGAAGCCAGGTTCACCGGGGAGCTGTTTTTT. Its protein is CASSQEARFTGELFF.

This clonotype was seen repeatedly, ten times or more. Written as DNA, the CDR3 is TGCAGTGCGCGAGCGTACTCCTACAATGAGCAGTTCTTC. Its translation is CSARAYSYNEQFF. The rearrangement uses TRBV20-1 and TRBJ2-1, with D hard to call. The CDR3 contains 13 residues. V was shortened by 6 bases and J by 0 bases, with 9 bases between the two germline ends. The V gene's germline CDR1 is DFQATT and CDR2 SNEGSKA (reference sequence).

This clonotype was observed a few times. The genes are TRBV12-3 or TRBV12-4 and TRBJ2-7, with 10 bases aligning to TRBD2. Trimming took 5 bases from V and 9 from J; bases not matched to a gene: 10. CDR3 length: 14 amino acids. The CDR3 loop is CASSSGGVFLGQYF. CDR3 nucleotide sequence: TGTGCCAGCAGTAGCGGGGGGGTATTTCTAGGGCAGTACTTC.

J is TRBJ2-3 and V is TRBV7-2; D unresolved. Trimming took 5 bases from V and 4 from J, leaving 13 bases between them. CDR1 and CDR2 (germline): SGHTA, FQGNSA. The CDR3 is 14 amino acids. The CDR3 nucleotides read TGTGCCAGCAGCCGAATACCGGGTCCAGATACGCAGTATTTT. This encodes CASSRIPGPDTQYF.

The J gene is TRBJ2-7, the V gene TRBV30, with 7 bases fitting TRBD2. CDR3 length: 13 amino acids. Germline CDR1 reads GTSNPN; CDR2 reads SVGIG (reference sequence). Trimming took 4 bases from V and 3 from J; bases not matched to a gene: 6. The CDR3 sequence is CAWTPGGGYEQYF. The DNA for the CDR3 is TGTGCCTGGACCCCTGGCGGGGGCTACGAGCAGTACTTC.

The chain employs TRBV3-1 and TRBJ1-2; 10 bases are shared with TRBD1. The CDR3 consists of 15 residues. The germline V gene encodes CDR1 LGHDT and CDR2 YNNKEL (reference sequence). Trimming at V came to 3 bases and at J to 3 bases, leaving 4 bases not matched to a gene. CDR3 loop: CASSHLTGGDYGYTF. Written as DNA, the CDR3 is TGTGCCAGCAGCCATCTGACAGGGGGCGACTATGGCTACACCTTC. Full variable domain (outside the CDR3, taken from reference TRBV3-1 and TRBJ1-2): DTAVSQTPKYLVTQMGNDKSIKCEQNLGHDTMYWYKQDSKKFLKIMFSYNNKELIINETVPNRFSPKSPDKAHLNLHINSLELGDSAVYFCASSHLTGGDYGYTFGSGTRLTVV.

The chain recombines TRBV5-1 with TRBJ2-3, with 7 bases identical to TRBD2. The V segment lost 4 bases and the J segment 1 base; nucleotides outside the gene matches: 9. Germline CDR1 SGHRS, CDR2 YFSETQ. The CDR3 sequence is 16 residues long. CDR3 bases: TGCGCCAGCAGCCCCGGCGGGGGAGGAGGCACAGATACGCAGTATTTT. As protein: CASSPGGGGGTDTQYF.

There are many counts of this clonotype. CDR3 amino acids: CAIRNLGTEAFF. For the CDR3, the DNA is TGTGCCATCAGGAACCTTGGGACTGAAGCTTTCTTT. The genes are TRBV10-3 and TRBJ1-1, with D unclear. Per the germline V gene, CDR1 is ENHRY and CDR2 is SYGVKD. The V end was cut by 6 bases, the J end by 5 bases, with 10 bases between. This CDR3 spans 12 amino acids.

The sample holds many counts of this clonotype. The chain combines TRBV9 with TRBJ1-1; D is uncertain. Germline lookup yields CDR1 SGDLS and CDR2 YYNGEE. This CDR3 comprises 14 residues. The ends were cut back, 3 bases at V and 3 bases at J, with 12 bases in the middle. The CDR3 nucleotides are TGTGCCAGCAGCGCCAGTCGGGCGGACACTGAAGCTTTCTTT. Translated, it gives CASSASRADTEAFF.

This sequence joins TRBV12-3 or TRBV12-4 and TRBJ1-6; weak D call: TRBD1 (6 bases). V shed 6 bases and J shed 6 bases, with 18 bases lying between them. This CDR3 contains 16 residues. The chain's CDR3 is CASRQTGRESNSPLHF. The CDR3 coding sequence is TGTGCCAGCAGACAGACAGGCCGGGAGAGTAATTCACCCCTCCACTTT.

This clonotype has a count of ten or more. The chain joins TRBV5-1 to TRBJ2-3, with D perhaps matching TRBD2 (6 bases). The V and J ends lost 2 bases and 6 bases respectively, with 10 bases between them. The germline V gene encodes CDR1 SGHRS and CDR2 YFSETQ. This CDR3 contains 13 residues. The CDR3 nucleotides are TGCGCCAGCAGCTTCCCGGGGGACGATACGCAGTATTTT. Translated, it gives CASSFPGDDTQYF.

This clonotype was seen ten or more times. The chain has TRBV7-2 and TRBJ2-3; 8 bases map to TRBD1. The CDR3 extends over 15 amino acids. CDR1 is SGHTA, CDR2 FQGNSA, per germline. The trim removed 5 bases at V and 1 base at J, leaving 5 bases unmatched. This chain's CDR3 is CASSPQGQGTDTQYF. The CDR3 DNA reads TGTGCCAGCAGCCCCCAGGGACAGGGCACAGATACGCAGTATTTT.

The J gene is TRBJ2-5, the V gene TRBV7-2; D possibly matches TRBD1 or TRBD2 (5 bases each). The CDR3 runs to 16 residues. V gave up 1 base and J gave up 2 bases, with 14 bases separating them. Germline CDR1 reads SGHTA; CDR2 reads FQGNSA. CDR3 in amino acids: CASSLVGVGGQETQYF. The CDR3 DNA follows: TGTGCCAGCAGCTTAGTGGGCGTTGGGGGACAAGAGACCCAGTACTTC.